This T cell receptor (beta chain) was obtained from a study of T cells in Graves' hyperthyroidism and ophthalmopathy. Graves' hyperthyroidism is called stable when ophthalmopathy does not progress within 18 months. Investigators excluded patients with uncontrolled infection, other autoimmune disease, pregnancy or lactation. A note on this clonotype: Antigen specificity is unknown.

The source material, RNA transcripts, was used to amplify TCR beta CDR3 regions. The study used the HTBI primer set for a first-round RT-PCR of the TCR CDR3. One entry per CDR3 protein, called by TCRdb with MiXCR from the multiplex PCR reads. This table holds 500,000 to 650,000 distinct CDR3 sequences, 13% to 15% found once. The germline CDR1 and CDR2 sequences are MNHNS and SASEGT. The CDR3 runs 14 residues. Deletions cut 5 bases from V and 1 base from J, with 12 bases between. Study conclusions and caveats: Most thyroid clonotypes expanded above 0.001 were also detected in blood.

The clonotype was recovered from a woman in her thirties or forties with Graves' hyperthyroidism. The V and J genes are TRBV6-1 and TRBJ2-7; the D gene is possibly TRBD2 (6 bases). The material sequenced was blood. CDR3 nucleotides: TGTGCCAGCAGTACCGGGGGTACGTCCTACGAGCAGTACTTC. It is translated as CASSTGGTSYEQYF.